This T cell receptor (beta chain) emerged from a study of response to subunit inactivated influenza vaccine. Trimming stripped 2 bases from V and 0 bases from J, with 5 bases between. The V gene's germline CDR1 is KGHSH and CDR2 LQKENI. This CDR3 contains 14 residues. TCRdb redid the calling of the RT-PCR reads with MiXCR, one entry per CDR3 protein. The table includes hundreds of thousands of distinct CDR3 sequences, 15% to 19% detected once. Study-level findings and limits: The authors suggested that few new T cells are recruited per seasonal influenza vaccination.

This clonotype has ten or more counts. Antigen unknown. This material consisted of PBMCs from blood, taken 11 to 12 days after vaccination. This chain uses TRBV18 with TRBJ1-5; no reliable D call. The source of this sequence is a man aged 50 to 60 who received an inactivated influenza vaccine. This CDR3 reads CASSPVYSNQPQHF. The DNA for the CDR3 is TGTGCCAGCTCACCAGTATATAGCAATCAGCCCCAGCATTTT.